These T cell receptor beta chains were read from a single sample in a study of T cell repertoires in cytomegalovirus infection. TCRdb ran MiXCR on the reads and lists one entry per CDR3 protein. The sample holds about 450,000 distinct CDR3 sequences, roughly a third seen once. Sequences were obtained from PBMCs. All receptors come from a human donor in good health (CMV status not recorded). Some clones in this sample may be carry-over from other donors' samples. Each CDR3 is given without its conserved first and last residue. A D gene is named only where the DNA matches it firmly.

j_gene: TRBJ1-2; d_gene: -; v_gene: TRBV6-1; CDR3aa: ASGSPPGQGDYGYT
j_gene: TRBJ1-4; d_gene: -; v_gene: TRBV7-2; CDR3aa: ASSGSGTTNEKLF
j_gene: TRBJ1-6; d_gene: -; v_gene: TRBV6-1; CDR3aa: ASSRRAAGNSPLH
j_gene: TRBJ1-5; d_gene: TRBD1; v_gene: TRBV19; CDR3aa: ASSMNIRDSSINQPQH
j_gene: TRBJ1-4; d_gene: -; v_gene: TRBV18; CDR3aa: ASSPDEREKLF
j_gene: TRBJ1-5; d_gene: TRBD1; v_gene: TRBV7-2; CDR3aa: ASSRGQGKRINQPQH
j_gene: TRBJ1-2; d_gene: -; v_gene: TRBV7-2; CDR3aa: ASSFTGNYFYT
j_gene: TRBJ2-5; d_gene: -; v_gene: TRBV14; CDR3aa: ASSQDNGFTETQY
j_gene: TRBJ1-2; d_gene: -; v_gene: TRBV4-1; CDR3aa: ASSQLTDPRYGYT
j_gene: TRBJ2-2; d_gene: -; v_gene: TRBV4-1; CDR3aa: ASSQGGGAWAGELF
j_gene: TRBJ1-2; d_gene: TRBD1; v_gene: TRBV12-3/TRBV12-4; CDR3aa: ASSLGQGGDGYT
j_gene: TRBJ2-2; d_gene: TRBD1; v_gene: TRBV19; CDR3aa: ASSIGTGIGELF
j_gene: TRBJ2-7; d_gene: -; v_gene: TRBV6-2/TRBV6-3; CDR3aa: ASSYSGRRKHWEQY
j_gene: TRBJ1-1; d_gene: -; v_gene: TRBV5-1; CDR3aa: ASSSTFNTEAF
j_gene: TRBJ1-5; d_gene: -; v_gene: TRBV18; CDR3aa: ASSGGLGDSNQPQH
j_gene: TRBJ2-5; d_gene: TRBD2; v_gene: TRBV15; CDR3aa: ATSRLPSGGFQETQY
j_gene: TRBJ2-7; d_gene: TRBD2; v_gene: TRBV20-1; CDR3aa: SATPVAGDPYEQY
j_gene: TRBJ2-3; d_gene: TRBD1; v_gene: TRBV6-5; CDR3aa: ASNRGSIYTDTQY
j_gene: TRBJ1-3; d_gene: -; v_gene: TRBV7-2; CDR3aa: ASSTGPSGNTIY
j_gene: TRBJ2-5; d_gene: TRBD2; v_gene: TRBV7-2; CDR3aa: ASSLTPSGGVETQY
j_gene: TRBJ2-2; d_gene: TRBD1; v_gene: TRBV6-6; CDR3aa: ASSKGQGGYAGELF
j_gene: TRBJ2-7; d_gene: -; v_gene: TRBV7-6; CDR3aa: ASSLVQGSYEQY
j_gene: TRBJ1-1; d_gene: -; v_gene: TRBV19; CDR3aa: ASSIDLLGAEAF
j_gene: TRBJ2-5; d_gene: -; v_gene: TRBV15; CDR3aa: ATSRDFGGETQY
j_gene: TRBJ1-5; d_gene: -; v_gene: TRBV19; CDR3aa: ASSILYTGLYSNQPQH
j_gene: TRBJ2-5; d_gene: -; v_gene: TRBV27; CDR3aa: ASSPRGLATETQY
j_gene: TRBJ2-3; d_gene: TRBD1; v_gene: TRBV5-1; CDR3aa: ASSRDRGPYSDTQY
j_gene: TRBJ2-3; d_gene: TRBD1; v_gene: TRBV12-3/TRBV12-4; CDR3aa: ASSFRDRVENTQY
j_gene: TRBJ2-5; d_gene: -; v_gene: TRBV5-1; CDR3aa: ASSLGYRETQY
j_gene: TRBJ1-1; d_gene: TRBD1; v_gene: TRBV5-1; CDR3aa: ASKQGTANTEAF
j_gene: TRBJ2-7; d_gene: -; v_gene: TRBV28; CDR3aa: ASRPPGETYEQY
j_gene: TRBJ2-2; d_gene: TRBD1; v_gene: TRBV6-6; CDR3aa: ASSYSVQGLATGELF
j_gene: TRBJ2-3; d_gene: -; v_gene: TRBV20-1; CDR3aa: SALHTSTDTQY
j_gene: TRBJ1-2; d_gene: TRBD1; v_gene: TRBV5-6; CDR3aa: ASSSDRSNYGYT
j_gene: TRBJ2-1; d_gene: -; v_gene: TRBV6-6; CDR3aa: ASSYAGSSTTYNEQF
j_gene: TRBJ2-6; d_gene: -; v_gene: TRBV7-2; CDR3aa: ASSLIGGGHRPSGANGLT
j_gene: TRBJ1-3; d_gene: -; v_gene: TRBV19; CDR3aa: ASRPGLPLSGNTIY
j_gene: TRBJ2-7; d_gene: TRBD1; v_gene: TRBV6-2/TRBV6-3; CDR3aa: ASSSTGLPGAEQY
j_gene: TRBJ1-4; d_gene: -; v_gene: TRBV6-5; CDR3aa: ASSYSGPGGGEKLF
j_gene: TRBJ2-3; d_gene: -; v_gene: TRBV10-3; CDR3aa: AINRDSTDTQY
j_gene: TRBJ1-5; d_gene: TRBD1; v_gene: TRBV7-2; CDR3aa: ASSQRPGGENQPQH
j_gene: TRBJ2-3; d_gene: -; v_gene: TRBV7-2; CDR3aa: ASSELDTQY
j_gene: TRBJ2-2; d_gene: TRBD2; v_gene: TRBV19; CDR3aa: ASSFRQRGTGELF
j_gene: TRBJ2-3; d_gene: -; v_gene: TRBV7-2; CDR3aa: ASSPQAGLTDTQY
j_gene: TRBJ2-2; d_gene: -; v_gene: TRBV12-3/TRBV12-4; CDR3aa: ASSLKGGANTGELF
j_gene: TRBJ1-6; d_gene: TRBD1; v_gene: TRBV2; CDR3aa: ASRGQGQDSPLH
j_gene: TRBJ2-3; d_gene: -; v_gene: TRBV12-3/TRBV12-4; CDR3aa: ASSFYTNAQY
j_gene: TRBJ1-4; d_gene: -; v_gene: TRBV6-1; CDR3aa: ASTGSRRGNEKLF
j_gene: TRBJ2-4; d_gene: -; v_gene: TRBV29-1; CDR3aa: SVRWGSKNIQY
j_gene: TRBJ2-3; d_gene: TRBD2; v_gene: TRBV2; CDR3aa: ASSATTASGGPDTQY
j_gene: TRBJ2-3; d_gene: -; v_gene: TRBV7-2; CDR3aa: ASSFRGGTSGDTQY
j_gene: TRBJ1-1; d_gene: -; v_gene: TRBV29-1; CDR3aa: SGHTGRGTEAF
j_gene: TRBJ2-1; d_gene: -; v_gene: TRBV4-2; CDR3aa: ASSRKQGVPYNEQF
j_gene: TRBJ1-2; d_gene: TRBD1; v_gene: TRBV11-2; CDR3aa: ASSPLTTTGLGYT
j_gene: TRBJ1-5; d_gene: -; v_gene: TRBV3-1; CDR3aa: ASSQGRTDNQPQH
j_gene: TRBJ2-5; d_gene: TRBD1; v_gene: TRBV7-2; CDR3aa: ASSSRDRVWETQY
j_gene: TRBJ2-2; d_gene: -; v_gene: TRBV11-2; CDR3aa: ASSHRAGARTGELF
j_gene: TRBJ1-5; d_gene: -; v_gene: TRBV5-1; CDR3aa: ASSLAPRTRDSNQPQH